This passage covers 15 T cell receptor beta chains from one sample sequenced in a study of tumor-infiltrating lymphocytes in primary liver carcinoma. Starting material of 500 ng total RNA yielded TCR beta cDNA via a constant-region primer. Nested multiplex PCR, run for three rounds with slightly modified ARM-PCR, yielded TCR beta libraries. Two initial PCR rounds of ten to eleven cycles each paired TRBV1-TRBV30 forward primers with a C-beta reverse primer. In TCRdb, the multiplex PCR reads were re-called with MiXCR into one record per CDR3 protein. The data contain hundreds of thousands of distinct CDR3 sequences, almost 60% of them seen just once; the ten biggest clones take up over 15%. In addition to blood RNA drawn from unsorted whole blood, germline DNA was extracted. Sequencing input: peripheral blood. The receptors here all came from a woman younger than 45 with primary liver carcinoma and hepatitis B virus infection.

The J gene is TRBJ2-3, the V gene TRBV7-9, with TRBD2 matching over 14 bases. The CDR3 is made up of 17 amino acids. The germline gives CDR1 SEHNR, CDR2 FQNEAQ (reference sequence). As DNA, the CDR3 is TGTACCATCAGCCCAGGGACTAGCGGGAGAACGACAGATACGCAGTATTTT. Translation: CTISPGTSGRTTDTQYF.

In its sample, this clonotype was seen a few times. This chain joins TRBV13 and TRBJ2-4; D not resolved. Germline CDR1 and CDR2: PRHDT and FYEKMQ (reference sequence). The germline V and J ends were trimmed by 2 bases and 9 bases, with 11 bases remaining between them. The CDR3 length is 13 residues. Here the CDR3 DNA reads TGTGCCAGCAGCTTATCCGGTCTGGGCATTCAGTACTTC. It yields the protein CASSLSGLGIQYF.

This clonotype was seen repeatedly, ten times or more. The J gene is TRBJ1-2, the V gene TRBV6-6, with D maybe TRBD1 (6 bases). This CDR3 spans 14 amino acids. Germline CDR1 is MNHNY and CDR2 is SVGAGI (reference sequence). The V end was cut by 7 bases, the J end by 1 base, with 13 bases between. Here the CDR3 reads CASTPSRGNYGYTF. As DNA, the CDR3 is TGTGCCAGCACCCCCTCCAGGGGTAACTATGGCTACACCTTC.

A word on this clonotype: A much larger clonotype is one base distant, so this may be a read error. This chain uses TRBV12-3 or TRBV12-4 with TRBJ2-2; the D gene could be TRBD1 or TRBD2 (6 bases each). This CDR3 is 16 amino acids long. In DNA form, the CDR3 reads TGTGCCAGCACTTTAGGAGGGGGGCATCTTTCCGGGGAGCTGTTTTTT. Protein: CASTLGGGHLSGELFF.

V and J are TRBV6-5 and TRBJ2-7; the D is unclear. The CDR3 contains 14 residues. Germline lookup yields CDR1 MNHEY and CDR2 SVGAGI. V shed 6 bases and J shed 3 bases, with 15 bases lying between them. The CDR3 spells CASRLGKVGYEQYF. The CDR3 DNA is TGTGCCAGCAGGTTGGGTAAGGTTGGCTACGAGCAGTACTTC.

This chain links TRBV6-6 with TRBJ1-6, with D perhaps TRBD1 (6 bases). The germline CDR1 and CDR2 sequences are MNHNY and SVGAGI (reference sequence). This CDR3 spans 17 amino acids. Between the trimmed V and J ends, which lost 1 base and 11 bases, there was a span of 21 bases. The CDR3 DNA is TGTGCCAGCAGTTACTTGGCCAGGAGGGGGATGGATCCACCCCTCCACTTT. It encodes CASSYLARRGMDPPLHF.

Concerning this clonotype itself: Given a much more abundant clone one base away, this may be a read error. The V call is TRBV6-6, the J call TRBJ1-6; D is possibly TRBD1 (6 bases). The V end lost 6 bases, the J end lost 5 bases, and 14 bases lay between the germline ends. This CDR3 spans 15 amino acids. In germline, CDR1 is MNHNY, CDR2 SVGAGI (reference sequence). CDR3 bases: TGTGCCAGCAGCCCGATGGGACATAATAATTCACCCCTCCACTTT. Translated: CASSPMGHNNSPLHF.

To note about this clonotype: A junction boundary mismatches the germline segment, possibly from a read error. V gene TRBV5-4 combines with J gene TRBJ2-1; 11 nucleotides line up with TRBD2. The germline gives CDR1 SGHNT, CDR2 YYREEE (reference sequence). The CDR3 sequence is 16 residues long. The chain's CDR3 is CASSLAGTSGYIERFF. CDR3 nucleotides: TGTGCCAGCAGCTTAGCCGGGACTAGCGGATATATTGAGCGGTTCTTC.

This clonotype was detected ten times or more. The rearrangement uses TRBV4-2 and TRBJ2-1, with D possibly being TRBD2 (6 bases). The V end lost 4 bases, the J end lost 9 bases, and 13 bases lay between the germline ends. The CDR3 is 13 amino acids. Per germline, CDR1 LGHNA and CDR2 YNFKEQ. The CDR3 sequence: CASSPMLGGEQFF. The CDR3 DNA follows: TGTGCCAGCAGCCCTATGTTGGGGGGTGAGCAGTTCTTC.

This clonotype was seen at least ten times. J is TRBJ2-7 and V is TRBV12-3 or TRBV12-4; D is perhaps TRBD2 (5 bases). The CDR3 spans 17 residues. Trimming stripped 0 bases from V and 0 bases from J, with 15 bases between. CDR3 DNA sequence: TGTGCCAGCAGTTTAGCCGGCGGGCGCCAGAGCTCCTACGAGCAGTACTTC. This encodes CASSLAGGRQSSYEQYF.

This clonotype was observed a few times. V and J are TRBV6-6 and TRBJ1-2, with D perhaps matching TRBD1 (5 bases). The germline V gene has CDR1 MNHNY and CDR2 SVGAGI (reference sequence). V was cut by 7 bases and J by 7 bases, with 19 bases left in between. The CDR3 extends over 14 amino acids. Here the CDR3 DNA reads TGTGCCAGCACCAACTTTAGAGGGGCCTCTGGCTACACCTTC. Translated: CASTNFRGASGYTF.

Comment on this clonotype: At one boundary the junction diverges from the germline segment, which might be a read error. This rearrangement joins TRBV14 to TRBJ1-2, with unresolved D. The CDR3 extends over 12 amino acids. Per germline, CDR1 SGHDN and CDR2 FVKESK. The CDR3 loop is CACSFSIGGYTF. CDR3 DNA sequence: TGTGCCTGCAGCTTTAGCATTGGGGGCTACACCTTC.

This chain links TRBV4-3 with TRBJ1-6; a possible D gene is TRBD1 (6 bases). The CDR3 runs to 18 residues. The germline gives CDR1 LGHNA, CDR2 YSLEER. V gave up 1 base and J gave up 7 bases, with 20 bases separating them. As DNA, the CDR3 is TGCGCCAGCAGCCAAGCCTCTTGCGTGGGGGCTGAAAATTCACCCCTCCACTTT. This translates into CASSQASCVGAENSPLHF.

This clonotype has ten or more counts. The chain joins TRBV4-3 to TRBJ2-7; perhaps TRBD1 as D (6 bases). Between the trimmed V and J ends, which lost 0 bases and 5 bases, there was a span of 20 bases. From germline, CDR1 is LGHNA and CDR2 YSLEER. This CDR3 comprises 17 residues. The CDR3 DNA sequence: TGCGCCAGCAGCCAAGATGGCTGGATTACAGGGACGCACGAGCAGTACTTC. Translating gives CASSQDGWITGTHEQYF.

Turning to this clonotype: Here the CDR3 omits its conserved ending phenylalanine or tryptophan, so a read error is the likely source. The rearrangement uses TRBV4-1 and TRBJ2-7; the match to TRBD2 covers 10 bases. J lost 6 bases, V lost 2 bases, and 7 bases had no gene match. CDR3 size: 15 residues. Germline CDR1 and CDR2: MGHRA and YSYEKL. CDR3 sequence reads: CASSQSGRASSEQYL. Written as DNA, the CDR3 is TGCGCCAGCAGCCAAAGCGGGAGGGCCTCGAGCGAGCAGTACTTA.